One sample yielded the 17 T cell receptor beta chains listed below, sequenced in a study of T cells in Graves' hyperthyroidism and ophthalmopathy. Researchers took RNA transcripts and amplified the TCR beta CDR3 regions from them. An initial round of RT-PCR targeting the TCR CDR3 relied on the HTBI primer set. TCRdb reprocessed the multiplex PCR reads via MiXCR and lists one record per CDR3 protein. The table lists around 500,000 distinct CDR3 sequences, less than 15% of them singletons. The sequenced sample was blood. These receptors originate from a woman aged 35 to 49 with Graves' hyperthyroidism.

The sample holds many counts of this clonotype. The gene calls are TRBV28 and TRBJ2-7; either TRBD1 or TRBD2 may supply D (5 bases each). The germline V and J ends were trimmed by 3 bases and 5 bases, with 11 bases remaining between them. From germline, CDR1 is MDHEN and CDR2 SYDVKM. The CDR3 loop spans 13 amino acids. Here the CDR3 reads CASSFGAMDEQYF. The CDR3 DNA reads as TGTGCCAGCAGTTTCGGGGCTATGGACGAGCAGTACTTC.

In its sample, this clonotype was seen many times. The chain employs TRBV11-3 and TRBJ1-2, with 7 bases lining up with TRBD1. Germline CDR1 reads SGHNT; CDR2 reads YENEEA. Losses at the gene ends were 4 bases for V and 5 bases for J; bases not matched to a gene: 7. The CDR3 has 14 amino acids. CDR3 residues: CASSSPGQTYGYTF. For the CDR3, the DNA is TGTGCCAGCAGCTCCCCGGGACAGACATATGGCTACACCTTC.

This clonotype has at least ten counts. The V gene is TRBV30, the J gene TRBJ1-5, with D maybe TRBD1 (6 bases). The V and J ends lost 0 bases and 7 bases respectively, with 16 bases between them. From germline, CDR1 is GTSNPN and CDR2 SVGIG (reference sequence). This CDR3 spans 15 amino acids. CDR3 in DNA: TGTGCCTGGAGTGTTGGGATCAGGGGAATCCAGCCCCAGCATTTT. The encoded protein is CAWSVGIRGIQPQHF. The full variable domain, with the rest looked up from reference TRBV30 and TRBJ1-5, is SQTIHQWPATLVQPVGSPLSLECTVEGTSNPNLYWYRQAAGRGLQLLFYSVGIGQISSEVPQNLSASRPQDRQFILSSKKLLLSDSGFYLCAWSVGIRGIQPQHFGDGTRLSIL.

The chain employs TRBV27 and TRBJ2-7; D not resolved. The germline gives CDR1 MNHEY, CDR2 SMNVEV (reference sequence). V was shortened by 0 bases and J by 0 bases, with 9 bases between the two germline ends. The CDR3 length is 15 residues. CDR3: CASSLSRLSSYEQYF. The CDR3 DNA reads TGTGCCAGCAGTTTATCTCGACTTAGCTCCTACGAGCAGTACTTC.

Only a few counts were recorded for this clonotype. V gene TRBV27 combines with J gene TRBJ2-3, with D perhaps given as TRBD1 or TRBD2 (5 bases each). Looked up from germline, CDR1 is MNHEY and CDR2 is SMNVEV (reference sequence). V was clipped by 6 bases and J by 2 bases, with 15 bases between them. The CDR3 covers 15 residues. In nucleotides, the CDR3 is TGTGCCAGCAGCGACCCGGGACGCTCCACAGATACGCAGTATTTT. Its protein product is CASSDPGRSTDTQYF.

This clonotype was counted at least ten times. The CDR3 DNA reads TGTGCCAGCAGTTCTCAACAGGGGGTGAACTACAATGAGCAGTTCTTC. Encoded protein: CASSSQQGVNYNEQFF. This chain joins TRBV28 and TRBJ2-1; 8 bases match TRBD1. Trimming cost V 4 bases and J 3 bases; bases outside gene matches: 8. Germline CDR1 is MDHEN and CDR2 is SYDVKM. The CDR3 is 16 amino acids.

The chain is built from TRBV28 and TRBJ2-3; 9 nucleotides align to TRBD1. Unmatched junction bases numbered 5, after V lost 7 bases and J lost 0 bases. Germline lookup yields CDR1 MDHEN and CDR2 SYDVKM. The CDR3 is 15 residues long. The CDR3 nucleotides read TGTGCCAGCACCTGGACAGGGGAGAGCACAGATACGCAGTATTTT. Translation: CASTWTGESTDTQYF.

This clonotype was counted many times. The gene calls are TRBV28 and TRBJ2-2; TRBD1 agrees at 9 bases. Trimming removed 5 bases from V and 6 bases from J; junction bases left unmatched: 7. CDR3 length equals 15 residues. The germline V gene has CDR1 MDHEN and CDR2 SYDVKM. CDR3 nucleotides: TGTGCCAGCAGTATTTCCGGGACAGGGTCCGGGGAGCTGTTTTTT. Translating gives CASSISGTGSGELFF.

This clonotype occurred a few times. The chain links TRBV5-4 to TRBJ2-3; D might be TRBD2 (5 bases). Trimming pared 3 bases from V and 4 bases from J, leaving 12 bases between. Germline loops: CDR1 SGHNT, CDR2 YYREEE (reference sequence). The CDR3 has 14 amino acids. The CDR3: CASSWTEGADTQYF. CDR3 bases: TGTGCCAGCAGCTGGACTGAAGGCGCAGATACGCAGTATTTT.

In this sample, this clonotype turned up many times. The V gene is TRBV6-1, the J gene TRBJ1-5, with unresolved D. In germline, CDR1 is MNHNS, CDR2 SASEGT. V was trimmed by 5 bases and J by 3 bases, leaving 8 bases between them. This CDR3 region has 13 residues. DNA for the CDR3: TGTGCCAGCAGTCGGACCGTCAATCAGCCCCAGCATTTT. Its translation: CASSRTVNQPQHF.

This clonotype was seen a few times. This chain joins TRBV28 and TRBJ2-7; D possibly corresponds to TRBD2 (5 bases). The CDR3 extends over 14 amino acids. Germline V gives CDR1 MDHEN, CDR2 SYDVKM. DNA of the CDR3: TGTGCTTTTATGGCAGCGGATAGCTCCTACGAGCAGTACTTC. Its translation is CAFMAADSSYEQYF.

This clonotype was observed at least ten times. J is TRBJ2-1 and V is TRBV7-9; no clear D gene. The germline gives CDR1 SEHNR, CDR2 FQNEAQ (reference sequence). CDR3 size: 15 residues. V was cut by 0 bases and J by 4 bases, with 10 bases left in between. The CDR3 DNA is TGTGCCAGCAGCTTAGCGGGTCAGATTTACAATGAGCAGTTCTTC. This gives the protein CASSLAGQIYNEQFF.

This clonotype came up a few times. J is TRBJ2-2 and V is TRBV7-2, with 10 nucleotides matching TRBD2. The CDR3 loop spans 16 amino acids. Germline CDR1 SGHTA, CDR2 FQGNSA. Trimming cost V 7 bases and J 4 bases; bases outside gene matches: 9. CDR3: CASIPREREGTGELFF. The DNA for the CDR3 is TGTGCCAGCATCCCAAGGGAGCGGGAGGGCACCGGGGAGCTGTTTTTT.

This clonotype occurred many times. The CDR3 coding sequence is TGCAGCGTTGAGGCGACAGGGGAGGAGGATACGCAGTATTTT. It specifies CSVEATGEEDTQYF. V usage is TRBV29-1 and J usage is TRBJ2-3; the match to TRBD1 covers 8 bases. With 3 bases clipped from V and 6 bases from J, the junction kept 8 bases outside the gene matches. CDR1 and CDR2 (germline): SQVTM, ANQGSEA. There are 14 residues in the CDR3.

This clonotype was detected ten times or more. This sequence joins TRBV2 and TRBJ1-5, with D perhaps matching TRBD1 (5 bases). Germline V gene data show CDR1 as SNHLY and CDR2 as FYNNEI. The V gene lost 3 bases and the J gene lost 0 bases, with 15 bases spanning the gap. CDR3 length: 17 amino acids. CDR3 DNA sequence: TGTGCCAGCAGTGACCCCCCTGGACATACTAGCAATCAGCCCCAGCATTTT. Translation gives CASSDPPGHTSNQPQHF.

This clonotype was seen many times. The rearrangement joins TRBV3-1 to TRBJ2-3; weak D call: TRBD1 (6 bases). Germline CDR1 is LGHDT and CDR2 is YNNKEL (reference sequence). V lost 0 bases and J 3 bases, leaving 7 bases between the germline ends. The CDR3 length is 14 residues. The CDR3 spells CASSQDRGTDTQYF. The CDR3 DNA sequence: TGTGCCAGCAGCCAAGACAGGGGAACAGATACGCAGTATTTT.

This clonotype was seen repeatedly, ten times or more. The rearrangement joins TRBV24-1 to TRBJ2-1, with TRBD2 identical over 10 bases. The CDR3 contains 15 residues. The V segment lost 3 bases and the J segment 6 bases; nucleotides outside the gene matches: 4. Germline CDR1 reads KGHDR; CDR2 reads SFDVKD. CDR3 residues: CATSDLPSGSNEQFF. The CDR3 nucleotides read TGTGCCACCAGTGATCTACCTAGCGGGAGCAATGAGCAGTTCTTC.